These T cell receptor beta chains were read from a single sample in a study of blood T cell repertoires in COVID-19. Produced via immunoSEQ multiplex PCR; TCRdb's table is partial and in-frame only. Of under 200,000 clones in the sample, about nine tenths were seen once. Sequencing used peripheral blood. Source of these receptors: a woman aged 55-70 years with COVID-19, enrolled during active disease. The CDR3 runs from the conserved cysteine through the conserved F or W. Each record gives: J gene, D gene, clone size, V gene, CDR3 length, CDR3 protein, CDR3 DNA. D genes are given only for firm matches. Clone sizes are given selectively: once, few, many, or a class where the clone is expanded.

TRBJ1-4,TRBD1,-,TRBV19,15,CASTLITGTGEKLFF,TGTGCCAGTACCTTGATTACAGGGACAGGTGAAAAACTGTTTTTT
TRBJ2-3,-,-,TRBV29-1,13,CSVEGTNTDTQYF,TGCAGCGTTGAGGGGACAAACACAGATACGCAGTATTTT
TRBJ2-3,-,-,TRBV10-3,12,CAISGQENTQYF,TGTGCCATCAGTGGTCAGGAAAATACGCAGTATTTT
TRBJ2-3,TRBD1,-,TRBV24-1,17,CATSDLRQGVSTDTQYF,TGTGCCACCAGTGATCTAAGACAGGGGGTCAGCACAGATACGCAGTATTTT
TRBJ1-1,-,few,TRBV24-1,13,CATSGTALGRAFF,TGTGCCACCAGTGGGACAGCACTCGGAAGGGCTTTCTTT
TRBJ1-5,TRBD1,-,TRBV30,22,CAWSVDTFSRRDRRLSSQPQHF,TGTGCCTGGAGTGTCGACACCTTTTCCCGCCGGGACAGGAGACTTTCCAGTCAGCCCCAGCATTTT
TRBJ2-7,TRBD2,few,TRBV19,16,CASSIALAGASYEQYF,TGTGCCAGTAGTATTGCGCTAGCGGGAGCATCCTACGAGCAGTACTTC
TRBJ1-3,-,-,TRBV30,12,CAWSAWGDTIYF,TGTGCCTGGAGTGCGTGGGGAGACACCATATATTTT
TRBJ2-2,-,once,TRBV2,15,CASSDEGVNTGELFF,TGTGCCAGCAGTGATGAGGGGGTGAACACCGGGGAGCTGTTTTTT
TRBJ1-5,-,-,TRBV10-3,14,CAISEPGGNQPQHF,TGTGCCATCAGTGAGCCGGGGGGAAATCAGCCCCAGCATTTT
TRBJ1-5,-,-,TRBV28,11,CASRTGEAQHF,TGTGCCAGCAGGACCGGGGAGGCCCAGCATTTT
TRBJ1-1,TRBD1,-,TRBV30,11,CALRDRGVAFF,TGTGCCTTACGGGACAGGGGGGTGGCTTTCTTT
TRBJ2-3,TRBD2,-,TRBV7-3,18,CASSLISGLAGVTDTQYF,TGTGCCAGCAGCTTAATTTCGGGACTAGCGGGAGTAACAGATACGCAGTATTTT
TRBJ2-1,TRBD2,-,TRBV9,15,CASSVNGRVYNEQFF,TGTGCCAGCAGCGTAAACGGGAGGGTCTACAATGAGCAGTTCTTC
TRBJ2-1,-,-,TRBV4-3,13,CASSQDPRNEQFF,TGCGCCAGCAGCCAAGACCCCAGGAATGAGCAGTTCTTC
TRBJ2-1,TRBD1,-,TRBV24-1,16,CATSDPTGGQGNEQFF,TGTGCCACCAGTGACCCGACAGGGGGCCAGGGCAATGAGCAGTTCTTC
TRBJ1-1,-,-,TRBV12-3/TRBV12-4,11,CASTDDSEAFF,TGTGCCAGCACTGATGACAGTGAAGCTTTCTTT
TRBJ1-2,TRBD1,-,TRBV27,15,CASLSTGASNYGYTF,TGTGCCAGCCTTAGCACAGGGGCCTCTAACTATGGCTACACCTTC
TRBJ2-2,-,-,TRBV29-1,14,CSAADRTNTGELFF,TGCAGCGCCGCTGACAGGACGAACACCGGGGAGCTGTTTTTT
TRBJ2-2,-,-,TRBV7-6,15,CASSLGAGASGELFF,TGTGCCAGCAGCTTAGGGGCGGGGGCCTCCGGGGAGCTGTTTTTT
TRBJ1-5,-,-,TRBV10-2,16,CASSDWGGGSNQPQHF,TGCGCCAGCAGTGATTGGGGGGGCGGTAGCAATCAGCCCCAGCATTTT
TRBJ1-5,-,few,TRBV11-2,15,CASSPGGQPNQPQHF,TGTGCCAGCAGCCCCGGTGGACAGCCCAATCAGCCCCAGCATTTT
TRBJ2-7,-,-,TRBV5-1,15,CASSSSGTRGSEQYF,TGCGCCAGCAGCTCCTCCGGGACACGGGGCTCCGAGCAGTACTTC
TRBJ2-3,-,-,TRBV7-3,16,CASSLASTLNTDTQYF,TGTGCCAGCAGCTTAGCGTCGACTCTAAACACAGATACGCAGTATTTT
TRBJ1-6,TRBD1,-,TRBV6-2/TRBV6-3,15,CASSPPQGANSPLHF,TGTGCCAGCAGTCCCCCCCAGGGGGCCAATTCACCCCTCCACTTT
TRBJ1-1,-,-,TRBV12-3/TRBV12-4,13,CASSFGLTAEAFF,TGTGCCAGCAGTTTCGGTCTCACAGCTGAAGCTTTCTTT
TRBJ2-2,-,-,TRBV27,15,CASSLRTRNTGELFF,TGTGCCAGCAGTTTACGGACAAGGAACACCGGGGAGCTGTTTTTT
TRBJ2-3,TRBD1,-,TRBV11-1,15,CASSPDRLSTDTQYF,TGTGCCAGCAGCCCGGACAGGTTGAGCACAGATACGCAGTATTTT
TRBJ2-1,TRBD2,-,TRBV5-1,16,CASSFMGLAGGNEQFF,TGCGCCAGCAGCTTTATGGGACTAGCGGGAGGAAATGAGCAGTTCTTC
TRBJ2-2,TRBD2,-,TRBV11-2,17,CASRRGTSGRTTGELFF,TGTGCCAGCAGACGGGGGACTAGCGGGAGGACCACCGGGGAGCTGTTTTTT
TRBJ2-7,-,-,TRBV6-2/TRBV6-3,13,CASSYSWANEQYF,TGTGCCAGCAGTTACTCCTGGGCCAACGAGCAGTACTTC
TRBJ2-7,TRBD2,-,TRBV3-1/TRBV3-2,19,CASSQEFPSPGLALNEQYF,TGTGCCAGCAGCCAAGAGTTCCCTTCGCCGGGACTAGCTCTGAATGAGCAGTACTTC
TRBJ2-1,TRBD2,once,TRBV18,16,CASSPRLAGGNDEQFF,TGTGCCAGCTCACCAAGGCTAGCGGGAGGGAACGATGAGCAGTTCTTC
TRBJ1-2,TRBD1,-,TRBV11-3,14,CASSSLGQAYGYTF,TGTGCCAGCAGCTCCTTAGGACAGGCCTATGGCTACACCTTC
TRBJ2-3,TRBD2,-,TRBV4-2,16,CASSQVGLDGTDTQYF,TGTGCCAGCAGCCAAGTGGGACTAGACGGCACAGATACGCAGTATTTT
TRBJ2-1,TRBD2,-,TRBV2,14,CASTEDSGRRYRFF,TGTGCCAGCACCGAGGATAGCGGGAGAAGGTACCGGTTCTTC
TRBJ1-6,-,few,TRBV9,18,CASSKYRDKRPHNSPLHF,TGTGCCAGCAGCAAGTACCGGGACAAACGCCCCCATAATTCACCCCTCCACTTT
TRBJ2-4,-,-,TRBV6-1,13,CASSDRVGNIQYF,TGTGCCAGCAGTGACAGGGTGGGAAACATTCAGTACTTC
TRBJ2-3,TRBD2,-,TRBV7-2,15,CASSLPSGSTDTQYF,TGTGCCAGCAGCTTACCTAGCGGGAGCACAGATACGCAGTATTTT
TRBJ2-7,-,once,TRBV6-2/TRBV6-3,15,CASSRDSGSGYEQYF,TGTGCCAGCAGCAGGGACAGCGGGAGTGGCTACGAGCAGTACTTC
TRBJ2-1,TRBD2,once,TRBV6-5,15,CASRPGTSGNNEQFF,TGTGCCAGCAGACCCGGGACTAGCGGAAACAATGAGCAGTTCTTC
TRBJ1-5,-,-,TRBV7-2,17,CASSLYGTGVSNQPQHF,TGTGCCAGCAGCTTATACGGGACGGGAGTAAGCAATCAGCCCCAGCATTTT